This T cell receptor (beta chain) appears in the sequencing data of a study of technical replicates of blood from a few donors. Between the trimmed V and J ends, which lost 0 bases and 4 bases, there was a span of 13 bases. The CDR3 covers 16 residues. The germline gives CDR1 LGHNA, CDR2 YSLEER. The table came from immunoSEQ multiplex PCR; TCRdb's copy has only in-frame clones and leaves some out. This table holds roughly 72,000 clones, approximately 91% found once. The receptor was derived from a human donor in good health. The chain links TRBV4-3 to TRBJ1-5; possibly TRBD1 for D (5 bases). Sequencing was performed on T cells isolated from PBMCs. CDR3 bases: TGCGCCAGCAGCCAAGACGGGACTGTGGGGAATCAGCCCCAGCATTTT. It is translated as CASSQDGTVGNQPQHF.